This record looks at one TCR beta chain sequence and its context. This record belongs to a study of blood T cell repertoires in COVID-19. Sequencing used immunoSEQ multiplex PCR; TCRdb keeps in-frame clones, though not all of them. This table has approximately 200,000 clones, 79% appearing once. Sample: peripheral blood. The receptor was derived from a woman in her thirties or forties with COVID-19, enrolled during active disease.

The DNA for the CDR3 is TGTGCCAGCAGCTTAGACCCCAGGGACTATGGCTACACCTTC. It translates to CASSLDPRDYGYTF. The chain has TRBV7-9 and TRBJ1-2; weak D call: TRBD1 (5 bases). Germline loops: CDR1 SEHNR, CDR2 FQNEAQ (reference sequence). The V end lost 1 base, the J end lost 3 bases, and 9 bases lay between the germline ends. The CDR3 extends over 14 amino acids.